The present T cell receptor (beta chain) was sequenced within a study of control samples from healthy donors and cancer patients. Clones were read by immunoSEQ multiplex PCR, and TCRdb kept only the in-frame ones, dropping some. The profile shows some 150,000 clones, 85% to 95% of them singletons. The specimen was blood. The clonotype was recovered from a man in his forties or fifties in good health.

CDR3 DNA sequence: TGTGCCAGCAGCTTAGCAAGCTCTGGAAACACCATATATTTT. It codes for CASSLASSGNTIYF. This chain joins TRBV7-9 and TRBJ1-3, with D uncertain. V lost 0 bases and J 0 bases, leaving 3 bases between the germline ends. Germline-derived CDR1 and CDR2 are SEHNR and FQNEAQ (reference sequence). The length of the CDR3 is 14 residues.